Following are 30 T cell receptor beta chains from one sample sequenced in a study of T cell responses to AZD1222 COVID-19 vaccine. The data were produced by immunoSEQ multiplex PCR, yet TCRdb's version contains in-frame clones alone and is incomplete. Of 110,000 to 150,000 clones listed, under 95% are singletons. Sequenced here: peripheral blood, sampled on day 0 of AZD1222 vaccination. The origin of the receptors is an adult in good health.

This clone was counted once. This rearrangement joins TRBV18 to TRBJ1-6, with TRBD1 as a possible D gene (5 bases). The CDR3 runs 14 residues. The V end lost 3 bases, the J end lost 5 bases, and 8 bases lay between the germline ends. From germline, CDR1 is KGHSH and CDR2 LQKENI. DNA for the CDR3: TGTGCCAGCTCACCCGGGGCGGATAATTCACCCCTCCACTTT. It encodes CASSPGADNSPLHF.

The V gene is TRBV3-1 (or the pseudogene TRBV3-2), the J gene TRBJ2-1; no clear D gene. From germline, CDR1 is LGHDT and CDR2 YNNKEL (reference sequence). The CDR3 is 14 amino acids. Trimming took off 0 bases at V and 9 bases at J, with 12 bases between the two ends. The CDR3 DNA is TGTGCCAGCAGCCAAGAGCCGATCCAGACTGAGCAGTTCTTC. Its translation: CASSQEPIQTEQFF.

Here the CDR3 reads CASSHATGFGEKLFF. DNA of the CDR3: TGCGCCAGCAGCCACGCGACAGGGTTTGGGGAAAAACTGTTTTTT. The chain is built from TRBV4-3 and TRBJ1-4, with 7 bases that match TRBD1. CDR3 length: 15 amino acids. The germline gives CDR1 LGHNA, CDR2 YSLEER. Losses at the gene ends were 3 bases for V and 8 bases for J; bases not matched to a gene: 9.

The chain uses TRBV6-5 and TRBJ2-3; 12 nucleotides match TRBD2. Germline trimming cut 6 bases from V and 6 bases from J; bases unmatched to any gene: 4. Germline lookup yields CDR1 MNHEY and CDR2 SVGAGI. CDR3 length equals 14 residues. The DNA for the CDR3 is TGTGCCAGCAGCCTCGGACTAGCGGGGGATACGCAGTATTTT. As protein: CASSLGLAGDTQYF.

This chain connects TRBV10-1 to TRBJ1-6, with a tentative D call TRBD1 (5 bases). Between the trimmed V and J ends, which lost 2 bases and 11 bases, there was a span of 13 bases. Germline V gene sequence: CDR1 WNHNN, CDR2 SYGVQD (reference sequence). CDR3 length equals 14 residues. CDR3 nucleotide sequence: TGCGCCAGCAGTGAGGCAGCAGGGAATGCACCCCTCCACTTT. Its protein is CASSEAAGNAPLHF.

This sequence joins TRBV3-1 (or the pseudogene TRBV3-2) and TRBJ1-5, with 7 bases fitting TRBD1. Germline-derived CDR1 and CDR2 are LGHDT and YNNKEL (reference sequence). The trim removed 5 bases at V and 4 bases at J, leaving 11 bases unmatched. CDR3 length equals 16 residues. The CDR3 DNA sequence: TGTGCCAGCAGCTCAAGTGAGGGGGCGGTGAATCAGCCCCAGCATTTT. Amino acid sequence: CASSSSEGAVNQPQHF.

The chain couples TRBV4-3 to TRBJ1-6; D not resolved. The germline V gene has CDR1 LGHNA and CDR2 YSLEER. CDR3 length: 15 amino acids. Trimming took off 2 bases at V and 7 bases at J, with 12 bases between the two ends. The CDR3 DNA reads as TGCGCCAGCAGCCAACGGCCGGGGTTCAATTCACCCCTCCACTTT. Its protein product is CASSQRPGFNSPLHF.

The chain recombines TRBV5-5 with TRBJ2-5; 12 nucleotides align to TRBD1. The CDR3 runs to 15 residues. CDR1 SGHKS and CDR2 YYEKEE come from the germline V gene (reference sequence). The junction had 7 bases not matched to a gene; V was cut back by 5 bases and J by 5 bases. The chain's CDR3 is CASSLPGQGAETQYF. In nucleotides, the CDR3 is TGTGCCAGCAGTCTACCGGGACAGGGGGCTGAGACCCAGTACTTC.

The V and J genes are TRBV4-3 and TRBJ2-1; 8 bases fit TRBD2. CDR3 length: 16 amino acids. V was clipped by 1 base and J by 2 bases; unmatched bases: 4. CDR1 is LGHNA and CDR2 is YSLEER in the germline V gene. CDR3 loop: CASSQGGGPPYNEQFF. CDR3 in DNA: TGCGCCAGCAGCCAAGGCGGGGGGCCACCCTACAATGAGCAGTTCTTC.

CDR3 DNA: TGCGCCAGCAGTCGGACGGATGGAAACACCATATATTTT. It is translated as CASSRTDGNTIYF. The chain has TRBV5-1 and TRBJ1-3; D gene ambiguous. This CDR3 has 13 amino acids. CDR1 SGHRS and CDR2 YFSETQ come from the germline V gene. V was pared by 5 bases and J by 3 bases, with 9 bases between. The full variable domain, its missing parts supplied by reference TRBV5-1 and TRBJ1-3, is KAGVTQTPRYLIKTRGQQVTLSCSPISGHRSVSWYQQTPGQGLQFLFEYFSETQRNKGNFPGRFSGRQFSNSRSEMNVSTLELGDSALYLCASSRTDGNTIYFGEGSWLTVV.

The genes are TRBV6-5 and TRBJ2-5; 11 bases match TRBD1. The V gene end was trimmed by 6 bases and the J gene end by 5 bases; junction bases not matched to a gene: 8. The CDR3 is 15 residues long. The germline gives CDR1 MNHEY, CDR2 SVGAGI. CDR3: CASSQDRGLGETQYF. The CDR3 DNA sequence: TGTGCCAGCAGCCAGGACAGGGGGCTTGGGGAGACCCAGTACTTC.

This chain connects TRBV7-8 to TRBJ1-1, with TRBD1 as a possible D gene (6 bases). V lost 4 bases, J lost 5 bases, and 17 bases lay in between. Germline loops: CDR1 SGHVS, CDR2 FQNEAQ. The CDR3 runs to 15 residues. The CDR3 DNA reads as TGTGCCAGCAGCTCTACGGTAGTGAGGGGGACTGAAGCTTTCTTT. The encoded protein is CASSSTVVRGTEAFF. Complete variable domain (other parts from reference TRBV7-8 and TRBJ1-1): GAGVSQSPRYKVAKRGQDVALRCDPISGHVSLFWYQQALGQGPEFLTYFQNEAQLDKSGLPSDRFFAERPEGSVSTLKIQRTQQEDSAVYLCASSSTVVRGTEAFFGQGTRLTVV.

This chain uses TRBV6-5 with TRBJ2-2; 7 nucleotides line up with TRBD2. This CDR3 spans 16 amino acids. V lost 0 bases and J lost 3; bases outside the gene matches: 4. CDR1 and CDR2 from the germline V gene are MNHEY and SVGAGI. The CDR3 is CASSYSRGEYTGELFF. DNA for the CDR3: TGTGCCAGCAGTTACTCCCGGGGGGAGTACACCGGGGAGCTGTTTTTT.

The V and J genes are TRBV19 and TRBJ1-2; D might be TRBD1 (5 bases). Per germline, CDR1 LNHDA and CDR2 SQIVND (reference sequence). The CDR3 sequence is 14 residues long. V dropped 3 bases and J dropped 7 bases, with 15 bases sitting between them. The CDR3, as DNA: TGTGCCAGTAGTATTCGGGACTCGGCTATTGGCTACACCTTC. This translates into CASSIRDSAIGYTF.

This sequence joins TRBV15 and TRBJ1-6; no clear D gene. Trimming took 1 base from V and 7 from J, leaving 8 bases between them. Per germline, CDR1 LNHNV and CDR2 YYDKDF (reference sequence). The CDR3 has 14 amino acids. CDR3 sequence: CATSRGAGNSPLHF. In DNA form, the CDR3 reads TGTGCCACCAGCAGAGGTGCCGGGAATTCACCCCTCCACTTT.

This chain joins TRBV18 and TRBJ2-1, with 9 bases matching TRBD1. V gave up 0 bases and J gave up 7 bases; unmatched junction bases: 10. This CDR3 contains 17 residues. Germline V CDR1 and CDR2: KGHSH, LQKENI. CDR3 protein: CASSPPGKIDRGNEQFF. In DNA, the CDR3 is TGTGCCAGCTCACCACCGGGGAAAATAGACAGGGGGAATGAGCAGTTCTTC.

This clone was observed once. This rearrangement joins TRBV3-1 (or the pseudogene TRBV3-2) to TRBJ1-1; no clear D. CDR1 LGHDT and CDR2 YNNKEL come from the germline V gene (reference sequence). Trimming left V 0 bases short and J 5 bases short, with 10 bases between. The CDR3 covers 14 residues. The CDR3, as DNA: TGTGCCAGCAGCCAAGACCGGGGTTGGACTGAAGCTTTCTTT. Translating gives CASSQDRGWTEAFF.

The chain is built from TRBV23-1 and TRBJ1-1, with D tentatively TRBD1 (5 bases). Being an ORF, TRBV23-1 has a function that is uncertain. CDR3 length equals 12 residues. Trimming shortened V by 3 bases and J by 11 bases, and 13 bases separated the two germline ends. CDR3: CASSQGTSSAFF. The CDR3 DNA sequence: TGCGCCAGCAGTCAGGGGACCTCCTCGGCTTTCTTT.

This clone was counted once. The chain carries TRBV19 and TRBJ1-2; D ambiguous. The CDR3 is made up of 15 amino acids. V lost 3 bases and J lost 5, with 16 bases in between. In germline, CDR1 is LNHDA, CDR2 SQIVND (reference sequence). CDR3 in DNA: TGTGCCAGTAGTATTTCTAGAATCCCCTGGTATGGCTACACCTTC. Encoded protein: CASSISRIPWYGYTF. The whole variable domain, remainder taken from reference TRBV19 and TRBJ1-2, is DGGITQSPKYLFRKEGQNVTLSCEQNLNHDAMYWYRQDPGQGLRLIYYSQIVNDFQKGDIAEGYSVSREKKESFPLTVTSAQKNPTAFYLCASSISRIPWYGYTFGSGTRLTVV.

V and J are TRBV18 and TRBJ1-4, with 7 positions matching TRBD1. The CDR3 has 16 amino acids. Per germline, CDR1 KGHSH and CDR2 LQKENI. J was trimmed by 7 bases and V by 1 base; bases with no gene match: 9. The CDR3 here is CASSPLGGTDVEKLFF. The CDR3 DNA sequence: TGTGCCAGCTCACCACTGGGGGGGACAGACGTTGAAAAACTGTTTTTT.

This sequence joins TRBV7-2 and TRBJ1-2, with D unclear. Germline V gene lookup returns CDR1 SGHTA and CDR2 FQGNSA. This CDR3 region has 13 residues. V lost 0 bases and J lost 8, with 10 bases in between. CDR3 amino acids: CASSLATDTGYTF. As DNA, the CDR3 is TGTGCCAGCAGCTTAGCGACTGACACCGGCTACACCTTC.

This sequence joins TRBV5-1 and TRBJ2-3; no definite D call. CDR3 length: 13 amino acids. Germline CDR1 and CDR2: SGHRS and YFSETQ. Trimming removed 0 bases from V and 2 bases from J, with 4 bases in between. The CDR3 reads CASSLGHTDTQYF. In nucleotides, the CDR3 is TGCGCCAGCAGCTTGGGCCACACAGATACGCAGTATTTT.

The rearrangement joins TRBV10-3 to TRBJ1-2; no definite D call. Germline CDR1 is ENHRY and CDR2 is SYGVKD. The CDR3 spans 15 residues. Trimming cost V 2 bases and J 4 bases, with 14 bases left between them. CDR3 nucleotides: TGTGCCATCAGTGAGGGACCCCCGGTAGGCTATGGCTACACCTTC. Translating it yields CAISEGPPVGYGYTF.

The chain links TRBV7-9 to TRBJ1-2; D gene unclear. With 5 bases removed from V and 8 bases from J, the gap between germline ends came to 12 bases. The CDR3 has 12 residues. Germline loops: CDR1 SEHNR, CDR2 FQNEAQ (reference sequence). The CDR3 nucleotides read TGTGCCAGCAGCGCGCGGACGCGCGGCTACACCTTC. This sequence encodes CASSARTRGYTF.

The rearrangement uses TRBV2 and TRBJ1-2, with TRBD1 identical over 7 bases. CDR1 and CDR2 (germline): SNHLY, FYNNEI. This CDR3 comprises 17 residues. Trimming at V came to 6 bases and at J to 2 bases, leaving 15 bases not matched to a gene. CDR3 sequence (DNA): TGTGCCAGCAGGGACTTTGACAGGGCGAAAGCCAACTATGGCTACACCTTC. Protein sequence: CASRDFDRAKANYGYTF.

This chain connects TRBV6-4 to TRBJ2-3; 9 nucleotides align to TRBD2. Germline lookup yields CDR1 MRHNA and CDR2 SNTAGT. J lost 4 bases, V lost 4 bases, and 3 bases had no gene match. This CDR3 comprises 14 residues. In DNA form, the CDR3 reads TGTGCCAGCAGTGGGACTAGCGATTCAGATACGCAGTATTTT. It is translated as CASSGTSDSDTQYF.

The V gene is TRBV5-1, the J gene TRBJ1-4; D is uncertain. This CDR3 has 15 amino acids. Deletions cut 1 base from V and 2 bases from J, with 9 bases between. Germline V gene sequence: CDR1 SGHRS, CDR2 YFSETQ. CDR3: CASSLFVGTNEKLFF. DNA of the CDR3: TGCGCCAGCAGCTTGTTCGTAGGGACTAATGAAAAACTGTTTTTT.

This chain joins TRBV19 and TRBJ1-1; D call uncertain. Germline V lookup: CDR1 LNHDA, CDR2 SQIVND (reference sequence). This CDR3 contains 11 residues. Trimming removed 3 bases from V and 3 bases from J, with 2 bases in between. CDR3 sequence: CASSIYTEAFF. The CDR3 DNA follows: TGTGCCAGTAGTATCTACACTGAAGCTTTCTTT.

The chain employs TRBV6-5 and TRBJ2-7; D gene unclear. Germline loops: CDR1 MNHEY, CDR2 SVGAGI. The V end was cut by 4 bases, the J end by 1 base, with 14 bases between. This CDR3 is 15 amino acids long. The CDR3, as DNA: TGTGCCAGCAGTTTCAGCAACCCCCCTTCCTACGAGCAGTACTTC. This encodes CASSFSNPPSYEQYF.

The chain carries TRBV4-3 and TRBJ1-6; D may be TRBD1 (6 bases). This CDR3 spans 17 amino acids. In germline, CDR1 is LGHNA, CDR2 YSLEER. V was pared by 0 bases and J by 4 bases, with 13 bases between. CDR3 nucleotide sequence: TGCGCCAGCAGCCAAGAAGGGGGGCCTATATATAATTCACCCCTCCACTTT. Translating it yields CASSQEGGPIYNSPLHF.